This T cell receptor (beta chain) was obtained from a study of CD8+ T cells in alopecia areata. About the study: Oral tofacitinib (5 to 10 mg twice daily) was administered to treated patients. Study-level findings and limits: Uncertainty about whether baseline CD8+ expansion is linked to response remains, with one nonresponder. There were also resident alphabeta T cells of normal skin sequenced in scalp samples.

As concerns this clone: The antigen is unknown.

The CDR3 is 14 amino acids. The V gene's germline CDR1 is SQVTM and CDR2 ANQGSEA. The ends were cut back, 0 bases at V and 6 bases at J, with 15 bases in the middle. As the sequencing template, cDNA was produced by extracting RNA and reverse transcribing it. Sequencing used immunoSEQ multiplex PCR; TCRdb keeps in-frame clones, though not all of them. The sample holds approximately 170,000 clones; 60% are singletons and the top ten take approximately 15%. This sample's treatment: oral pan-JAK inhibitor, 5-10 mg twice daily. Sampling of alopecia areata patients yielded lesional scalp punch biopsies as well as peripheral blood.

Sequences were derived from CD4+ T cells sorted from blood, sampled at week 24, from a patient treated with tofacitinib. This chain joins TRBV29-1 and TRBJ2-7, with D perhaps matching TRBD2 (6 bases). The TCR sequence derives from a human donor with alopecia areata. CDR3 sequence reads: CSVEDGWGETEQYF. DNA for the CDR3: TGCAGCGTTGAAGATGGATGGGGGGAAACCGAGCAGTACTTC.